This TCR beta chain appears in the sequencing data of a study of blood T cell repertoires in COVID-19. Libraries were prepared by immunoSEQ multiplex PCR; TCRdb keeps only in-frame clonotypes and omits some of them. The sample consists of around 140,000 clones, roughly 86% of them appearing once. This receptor was identified in a woman in her 70s with COVID-19, enrolled during active disease. The sequencing input was peripheral blood.

CDR3 in amino acids: CATSSPSVTRGYTF. The DNA of the CDR3 is TGTGCCACCAGCAGTCCGAGCGTAACTCGAGGCTACACCTTC. V gene TRBV15 combines with J gene TRBJ1-2; D not resolved. V gave up 3 bases and J gave up 8 bases, with 16 bases separating them. Per germline, CDR1 LNHNV and CDR2 YYDKDF (reference sequence). The CDR3 is 14 residues long.